These T cell receptor beta chains were read from a single sample in a study of T cells expressing NK-cell markers. With the 5' RACE reads reprocessed, TCRdb shows one record per CDR3 protein and no DNA. Its table lists some 450,000 distinct CDR3 sequences. The specimen sequenced was blood T cells: a sorted CD56 or NKG2C T cell subset, CD4+ or CD8+ T cells, or bulk PBMC T cells (not recorded which). These receptors all stem from a woman between 18 and 70 years old in good health. CDR3s include the opening cysteine and the closing phenylalanine or tryptophan.

v_gene: TRBV7-3; j_gene: TRBJ1-2; CDR3aa: CASSRDGAASGYTF
v_gene: TRBV29-1; j_gene: TRBJ2-7; CDR3aa: CSVERSGTTYEQYF
v_gene: TRBV10-1; j_gene: TRBJ2-5; CDR3aa: CASSDGGYAGETQYF
v_gene: TRBV20-1; j_gene: TRBJ2-3; CDR3aa: CSARDQAGLGDTQYF
v_gene: TRBV20-1; j_gene: TRBJ1-6; CDR3aa: CSAEKGSGSPLHF
v_gene: TRBV6-1; j_gene: TRBJ1-1; CDR3aa: CASSLTGDTEAFF
v_gene: TRBV12-3/TRBV12-4; j_gene: TRBJ2-7; CDR3aa: CASSLVSTYEQYF
v_gene: TRBV20-1; j_gene: TRBJ2-3; CDR3aa: CSATRRGTDTQYF
v_gene: TRBV6-4; j_gene: TRBJ2-2; CDR3aa: CASSALLGTGELFF
v_gene: TRBV6-2/TRBV6-3; j_gene: TRBJ2-1; CDR3aa: CASSYGTGPNEQFF
v_gene: TRBV7-3; j_gene: TRBJ2-1; CDR3aa: CASSLSPRTSGGTYSYNEQFF
v_gene: TRBV3-1; j_gene: TRBJ2-1; CDR3aa: CASSYPRAGAGNEQFF
v_gene: TRBV20-1; j_gene: TRBJ2-3; CDR3aa: CSARDPGLVFPPPPTDTQYF
v_gene: TRBV6-5; j_gene: TRBJ2-2; CDR3aa: CASSYLAVTGELFF
v_gene: TRBV29-1; j_gene: TRBJ1-5; CDR3aa: CSVWDRGAGQPQHF
v_gene: TRBV20-1; j_gene: TRBJ1-5; CDR3aa: CSAPPGFGQPQHF
v_gene: TRBV20-1; j_gene: TRBJ2-2; CDR3aa: CSAFPRLTNTGELFF
v_gene: TRBV24-1; j_gene: TRBJ1-1; CDR3aa: CATSGRGSTEAFF
v_gene: TRBV5-1; j_gene: TRBJ2-3; CDR3aa: CASSRSSGGPPDTQYF
v_gene: TRBV20-1; j_gene: TRBJ2-1; CDR3aa: CSARVSGLAGGPKTYNEQFF
v_gene: TRBV7-2; j_gene: TRBJ2-2; CDR3aa: CASSLDRSGELFF
v_gene: TRBV30; j_gene: TRBJ2-7; CDR3aa: CAWSPGQATYEQYF
v_gene: TRBV30; j_gene: TRBJ2-3; CDR3aa: CAWSSPLAGLTSTDTQYF
v_gene: TRBV4-3; j_gene: TRBJ1-1; CDR3aa: CASSLYRENSEAFF
v_gene: TRBV6-5; j_gene: TRBJ1-2; CDR3aa: CASSYTDSPYGYTF
v_gene: TRBV5-5; j_gene: TRBJ2-7; CDR3aa: CASSLQGGSYEQYF
v_gene: TRBV5-4; j_gene: TRBJ2-4; CDR3aa: CASSLASGRSGTKNIQYF
v_gene: TRBV29-1; j_gene: TRBJ1-1; CDR3aa: CSVRGQLNTEAFF
v_gene: TRBV18; j_gene: TRBJ1-5; CDR3aa: CASSPFTGQLLPSSNQPQHF
v_gene: TRBV20-1; j_gene: TRBJ1-2; CDR3aa: CSARDRTGLYGYTF
v_gene: TRBV5-4; j_gene: TRBJ2-7; CDR3aa: CASSSSGGGGSYEQYF
v_gene: TRBV6-2/TRBV6-3; j_gene: TRBJ2-7; CDR3aa: CASSTLAGVYEQYF
v_gene: TRBV7-3; j_gene: TRBJ2-2; CDR3aa: CASSSNRVGTGELFF
v_gene: TRBV12-3/TRBV12-4; j_gene: TRBJ2-4; CDR3aa: CASSLDNWGAKNIQYF
v_gene: TRBV12-3/TRBV12-4; j_gene: TRBJ1-6; CDR3aa: CASSPGAGAPLHF
v_gene: TRBV7-9; j_gene: TRBJ2-3; CDR3aa: CASSFDRLGDTQYF
v_gene: TRBV15; j_gene: TRBJ1-6; CDR3aa: CATSRDFSNSPLHF
v_gene: TRBV20-1; j_gene: TRBJ2-1; CDR3aa: CRGTGGPGEQFF
v_gene: TRBV20-1; j_gene: TRBJ2-1; CDR3aa: CSAPLRLVTKGEQFF
v_gene: TRBV15; j_gene: TRBJ1-5; CDR3aa: CATSREGRPKGEPQHF
v_gene: TRBV4-2; j_gene: TRBJ2-5; CDR3aa: CASSPEPVDRGLGLGRQETQYF
v_gene: TRBV6-2/TRBV6-3; j_gene: TRBJ1-1; CDR3aa: CASSYSVDRVGTEAFF
v_gene: TRBV7-2; j_gene: TRBJ1-1; CDR3aa: CASSFRGQGPLEAFF
v_gene: TRBV29-1; j_gene: TRBJ2-5; CDR3aa: CSVIGNGVGETQYF
v_gene: TRBV28; j_gene: TRBJ1-5; CDR3aa: CASGTPVSNQPQHF
v_gene: TRBV6-2/TRBV6-3; j_gene: TRBJ2-1; CDR3aa: CASSYNGLAEQFF